The clone carrying this T cell receptor (beta chain) has only one observation. Trimming stripped 6 bases from V and 0 bases from J, with 11 bases between. The CDR3 covers 14 residues. In germline, CDR1 is MNHEY, CDR2 SVGEGT. This entry is derived from a study of blood T cells in healthy people across ages. Together with a sample-barcoded 5' primer, a J-beta primer mix was included in a second PCR lasting about 6 to 11 cycles. One entry per CDR3 protein, called by TCRdb with MiXCR from the 5' RACE reads. The data hold under 800,000 distinct CDR3 sequences, with around 46% observed a single time. Sample: blood. The V call is TRBV6-2 or TRBV6-3, the J call TRBJ1-2; D unclear. This receptor was obtained from a woman aged 55-69 years in good health. The CDR3 DNA is TGTGCCAGCAGACGGAGGGAGGCTAACTATGGCTACACCTTC. The encoded protein is CASRRREANYGYTF.